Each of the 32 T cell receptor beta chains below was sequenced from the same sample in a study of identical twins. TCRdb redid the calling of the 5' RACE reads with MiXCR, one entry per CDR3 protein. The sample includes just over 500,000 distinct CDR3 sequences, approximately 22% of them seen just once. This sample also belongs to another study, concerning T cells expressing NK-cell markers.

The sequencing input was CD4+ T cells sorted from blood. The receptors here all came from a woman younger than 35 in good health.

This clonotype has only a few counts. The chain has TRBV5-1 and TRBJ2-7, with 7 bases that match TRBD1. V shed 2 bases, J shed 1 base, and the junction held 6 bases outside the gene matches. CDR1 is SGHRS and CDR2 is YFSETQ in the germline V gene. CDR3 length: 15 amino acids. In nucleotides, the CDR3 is TGCGCCAGCAGCTTAGGACAGGTGACATCCTACGAGCAGTACTTC. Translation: CASSLGQVTSYEQYF. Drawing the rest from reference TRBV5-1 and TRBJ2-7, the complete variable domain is KAGVTQTPRYLIKTRGQQVTLSCSPISGHRSVSWYQQTPGQGLQFLFEYFSETQRNKGNFPGRFSGRQFSNSRSEMNVSTLELGDSALYLCASSLGQVTSYEQYFGPGTRLTVT.

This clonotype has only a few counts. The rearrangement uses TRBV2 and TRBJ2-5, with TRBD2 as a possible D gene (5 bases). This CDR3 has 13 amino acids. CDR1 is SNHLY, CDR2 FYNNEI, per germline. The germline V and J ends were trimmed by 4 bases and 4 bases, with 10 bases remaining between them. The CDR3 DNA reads TGTGCCAGCAGTGGTAGCGTGGGAGAGACCCAGTACTTC. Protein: CASSGSVGETQYF.

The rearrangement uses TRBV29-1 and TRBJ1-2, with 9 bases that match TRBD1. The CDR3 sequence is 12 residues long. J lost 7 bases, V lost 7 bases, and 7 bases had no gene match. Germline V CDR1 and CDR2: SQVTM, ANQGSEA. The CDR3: CSAEDRGLGYTF. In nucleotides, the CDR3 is TGCAGCGCGGAGGACAGGGGTCTTGGCTACACCTTC.

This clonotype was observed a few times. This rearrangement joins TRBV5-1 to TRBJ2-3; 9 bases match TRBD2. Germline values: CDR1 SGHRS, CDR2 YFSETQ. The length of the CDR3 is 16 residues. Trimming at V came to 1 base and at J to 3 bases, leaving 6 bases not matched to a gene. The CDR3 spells CASSLSQRGVTDTQYF. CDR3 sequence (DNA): TGCGCCAGCAGCTTGTCTCAGCGGGGGGTTACAGATACGCAGTATTTT.

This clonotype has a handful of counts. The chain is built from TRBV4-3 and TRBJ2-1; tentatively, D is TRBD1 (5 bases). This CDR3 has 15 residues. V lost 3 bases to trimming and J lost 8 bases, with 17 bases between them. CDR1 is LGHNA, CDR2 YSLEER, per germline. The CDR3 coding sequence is TGCGCCAGCAGCCACGAAAGGGGAATATTTGATGAGCAGTTCTTC. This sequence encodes CASSHERGIFDEQFF.

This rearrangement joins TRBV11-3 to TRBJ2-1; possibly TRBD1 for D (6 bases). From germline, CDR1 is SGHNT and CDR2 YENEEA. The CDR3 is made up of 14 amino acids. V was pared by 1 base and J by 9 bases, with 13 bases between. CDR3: CASSLVMGAGEQFF. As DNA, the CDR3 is TGTGCCAGCAGCTTAGTCATGGGGGCGGGTGAGCAGTTCTTC.

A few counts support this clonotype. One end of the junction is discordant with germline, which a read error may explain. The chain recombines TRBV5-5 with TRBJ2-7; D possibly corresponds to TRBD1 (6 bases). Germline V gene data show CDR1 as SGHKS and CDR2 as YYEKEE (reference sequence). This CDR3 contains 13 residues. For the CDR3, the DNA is TGTGCCAGCAGCTTACGTGACAGGCAAGATGAGAACTTC. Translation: CASSLRDRQDENF.

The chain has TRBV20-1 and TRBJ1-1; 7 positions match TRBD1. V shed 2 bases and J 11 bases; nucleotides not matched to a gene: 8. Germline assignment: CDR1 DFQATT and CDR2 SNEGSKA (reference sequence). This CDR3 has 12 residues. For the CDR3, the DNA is TGCAGTGCTAGATGGAGAACAGGGGCGGCTTTCTTT. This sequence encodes CSARWRTGAAFF.

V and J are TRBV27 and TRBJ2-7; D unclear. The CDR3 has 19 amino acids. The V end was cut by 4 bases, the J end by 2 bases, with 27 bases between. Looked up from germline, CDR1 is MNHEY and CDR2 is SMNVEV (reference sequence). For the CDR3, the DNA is TGTGCCAGCAGTTGGACCATCCCTCCGGCGGCGCCAGAGGCCTACGAGCAGTACTTC. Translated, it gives CASSWTIPPAAPEAYEQYF.

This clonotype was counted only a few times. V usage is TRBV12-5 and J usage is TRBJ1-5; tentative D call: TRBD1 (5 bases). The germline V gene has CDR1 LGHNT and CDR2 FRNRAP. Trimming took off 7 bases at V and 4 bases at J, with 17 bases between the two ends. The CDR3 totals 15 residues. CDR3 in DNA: TGTGCTAGTGCCCCTGGGGCGACTACAAATCAGCCCCAGCATTTT. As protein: CASAPGATTNQPQHF.

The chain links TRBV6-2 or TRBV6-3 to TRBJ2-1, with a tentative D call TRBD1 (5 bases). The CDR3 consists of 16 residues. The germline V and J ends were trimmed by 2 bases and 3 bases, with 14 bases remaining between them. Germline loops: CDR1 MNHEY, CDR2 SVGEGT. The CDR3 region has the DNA TGTGCCAGCAGTTACATGGCTGGTAGGGGCTACAATGAGCAGTTCTTC. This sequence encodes CASSYMAGRGYNEQFF.

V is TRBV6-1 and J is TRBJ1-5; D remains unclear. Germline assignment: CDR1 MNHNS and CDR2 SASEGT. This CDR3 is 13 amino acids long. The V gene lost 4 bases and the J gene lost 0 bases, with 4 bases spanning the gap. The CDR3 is CASSANSNQPQHF. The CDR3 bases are TGTGCCAGCAGTGCAAATAGCAATCAGCCCCAGCATTTT.

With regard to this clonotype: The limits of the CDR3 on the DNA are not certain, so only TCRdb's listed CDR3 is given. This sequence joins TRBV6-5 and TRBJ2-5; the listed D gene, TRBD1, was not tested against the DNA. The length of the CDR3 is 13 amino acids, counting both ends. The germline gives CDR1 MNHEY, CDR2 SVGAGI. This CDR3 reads CASSTSTGGAQYF.

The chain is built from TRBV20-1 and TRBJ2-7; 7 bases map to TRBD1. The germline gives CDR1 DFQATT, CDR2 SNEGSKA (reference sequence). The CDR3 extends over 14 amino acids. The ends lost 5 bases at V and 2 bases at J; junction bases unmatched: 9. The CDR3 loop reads CSAPNRGTAYEQYF. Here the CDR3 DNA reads TGCAGTGCTCCAAACAGGGGTACTGCCTACGAGCAGTACTTC.

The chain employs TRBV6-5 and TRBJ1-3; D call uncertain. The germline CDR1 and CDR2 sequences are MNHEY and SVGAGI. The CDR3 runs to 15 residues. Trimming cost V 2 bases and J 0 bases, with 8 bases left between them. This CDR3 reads CASSYRQDSGNTIYF. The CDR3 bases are TGTGCCAGCAGTTACCGTCAGGACTCTGGAAACACCATATATTTT.

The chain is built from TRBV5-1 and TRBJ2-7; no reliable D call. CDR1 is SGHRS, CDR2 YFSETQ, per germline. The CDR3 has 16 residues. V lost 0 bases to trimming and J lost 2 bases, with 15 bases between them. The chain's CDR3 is CASSLALSGRAYEQYF. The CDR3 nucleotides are TGCGCCAGCAGCTTGGCCCTGAGTGGCAGAGCCTACGAGCAGTACTTC.

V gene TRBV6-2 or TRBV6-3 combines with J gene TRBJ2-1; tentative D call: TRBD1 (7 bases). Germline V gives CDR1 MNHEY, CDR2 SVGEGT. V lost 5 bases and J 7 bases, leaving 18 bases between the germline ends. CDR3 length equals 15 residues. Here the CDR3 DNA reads TGTGCCAGCAGTCCCCTGGACAGGAGGGGAAATGAGCAGTTCTTC. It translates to CASSPLDRRGNEQFF.

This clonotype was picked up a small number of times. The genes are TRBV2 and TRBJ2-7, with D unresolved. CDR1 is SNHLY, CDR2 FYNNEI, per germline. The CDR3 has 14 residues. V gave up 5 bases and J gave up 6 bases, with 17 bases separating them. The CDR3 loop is CASSSQLAAREQYF. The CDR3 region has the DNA TGTGCCAGCAGTTCCCAGTTGGCTGCCCGCGAGCAGTACTTC. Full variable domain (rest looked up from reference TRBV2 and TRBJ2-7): EPEVTQTPSHQVTQMGQEVILRCVPISNHLYFYWYRQILGQKVEFLVSFYNNEISEKSEIFDDQFSVERPDGSNFTLKIRSTKLEDSAMYFCASSSQLAAREQYFGPGTRLTVT.

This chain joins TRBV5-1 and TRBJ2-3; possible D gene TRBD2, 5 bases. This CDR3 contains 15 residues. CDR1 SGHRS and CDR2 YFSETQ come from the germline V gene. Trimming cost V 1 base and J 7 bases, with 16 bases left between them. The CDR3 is CASSLFRGSNHTQYF. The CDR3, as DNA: TGCGCCAGCAGCTTGTTTCGTGGGAGCAACCATACGCAGTATTTT.

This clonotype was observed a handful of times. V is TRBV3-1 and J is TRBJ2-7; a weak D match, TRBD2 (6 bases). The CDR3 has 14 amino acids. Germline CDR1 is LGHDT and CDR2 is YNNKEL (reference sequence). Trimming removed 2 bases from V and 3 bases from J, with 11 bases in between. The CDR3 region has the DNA TGTGCCAGCAGCCAATCGGCTAGCGTCTACGAGCAGTACTTC. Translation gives CASSQSASVYEQYF.

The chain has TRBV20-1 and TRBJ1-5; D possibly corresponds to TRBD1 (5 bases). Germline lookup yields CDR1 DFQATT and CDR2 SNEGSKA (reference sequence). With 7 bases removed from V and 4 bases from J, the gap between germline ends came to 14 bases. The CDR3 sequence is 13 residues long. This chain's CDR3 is CSVTDGGNQPQHF. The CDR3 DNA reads TGCAGTGTCACGGACGGGGGGAATCAGCCCCAGCATTTT.

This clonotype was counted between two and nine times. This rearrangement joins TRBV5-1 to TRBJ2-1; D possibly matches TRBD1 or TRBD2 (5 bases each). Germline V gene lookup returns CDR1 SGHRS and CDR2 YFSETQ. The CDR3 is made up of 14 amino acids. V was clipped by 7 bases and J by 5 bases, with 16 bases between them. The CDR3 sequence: CASGIGTADNEQFF. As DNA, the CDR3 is TGCGCCAGCGGCATCGGGACGGCAGACAATGAGCAGTTCTTC.

CDR3 DNA sequence: TGTGCCAGCAGTTCGCAACAGGGTTCGAATGAAAAACTGTTTTTT. Translating it yields CASSSQQGSNEKLFF. The genes are TRBV12-3 or TRBV12-4 and TRBJ1-4; possible D gene TRBD1, 6 bases. The CDR3 is 15 amino acids. Trimming cost V 4 bases and J 5 bases, with 14 bases left between them.

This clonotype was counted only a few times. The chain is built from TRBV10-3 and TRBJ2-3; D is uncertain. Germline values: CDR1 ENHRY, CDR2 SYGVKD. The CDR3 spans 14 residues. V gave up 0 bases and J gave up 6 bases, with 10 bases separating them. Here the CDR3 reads CAISESIAGDTQYF. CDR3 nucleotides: TGTGCCATCAGTGAGTCAATAGCTGGTGATACGCAGTATTTT.

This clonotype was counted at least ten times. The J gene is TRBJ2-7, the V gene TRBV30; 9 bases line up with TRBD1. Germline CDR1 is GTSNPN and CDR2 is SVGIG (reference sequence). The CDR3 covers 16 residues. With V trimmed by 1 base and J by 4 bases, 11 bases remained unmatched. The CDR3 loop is CAWSAGPGQGRYEQYF. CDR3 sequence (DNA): TGTGCCTGGAGTGCAGGTCCGGGACAGGGAAGGTACGAGCAGTACTTC. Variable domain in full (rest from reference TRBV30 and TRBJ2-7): SQTIHQWPATLVQPVGSPLSLECTVEGTSNPNLYWYRQAAGRGLQLLFYSVGIGQISSEVPQNLSASRPQDRQFILSSKKLLLSDSGFYLCAWSAGPGQGRYEQYFGPGTRLTVT.

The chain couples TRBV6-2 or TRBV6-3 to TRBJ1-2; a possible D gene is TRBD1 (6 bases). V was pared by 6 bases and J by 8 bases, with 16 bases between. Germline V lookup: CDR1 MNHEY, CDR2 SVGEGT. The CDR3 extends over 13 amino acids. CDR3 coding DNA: TGTGCCAGCAGCCAAAACGAGGGGGACGGCTACACCTTC. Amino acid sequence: CASSQNEGDGYTF.

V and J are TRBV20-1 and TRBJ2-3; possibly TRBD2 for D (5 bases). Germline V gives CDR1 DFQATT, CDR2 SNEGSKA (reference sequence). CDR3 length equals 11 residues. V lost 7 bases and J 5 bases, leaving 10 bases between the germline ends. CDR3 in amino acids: CSVPGLDTQYF. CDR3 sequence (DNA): TGCAGTGTCCCTGGACTAGATACGCAGTATTTT.

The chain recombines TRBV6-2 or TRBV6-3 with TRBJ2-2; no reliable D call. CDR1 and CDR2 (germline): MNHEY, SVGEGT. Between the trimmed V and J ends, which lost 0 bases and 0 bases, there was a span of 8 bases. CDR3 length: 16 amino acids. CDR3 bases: TGTGCCAGCAGTTACTCATATCGGACGAACACCGGGGAGCTGTTTTTT. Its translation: CASSYSYRTNTGELFF.

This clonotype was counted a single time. The DNA of the CDR3 is TGTGCCAGCAGCCGGACTAGCGCGGAGCAGTTCTTC. It translates to CASSRTSAEQFF. The chain joins TRBV7-2 to TRBJ2-1; 9 bases fit TRBD2. Germline values: CDR1 SGHTA, CDR2 FQGNSA. J was trimmed by 10 bases and V by 5 bases; bases with no gene match: 3. The CDR3 has 12 residues.

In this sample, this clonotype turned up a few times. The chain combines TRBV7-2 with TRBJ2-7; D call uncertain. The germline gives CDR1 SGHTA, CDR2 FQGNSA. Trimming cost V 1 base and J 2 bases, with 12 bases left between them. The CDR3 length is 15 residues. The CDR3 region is CASSLGQQLTYEQYF. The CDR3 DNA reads TGTGCCAGCAGCTTAGGGCAGCAACTCACCTACGAGCAGTACTTC.

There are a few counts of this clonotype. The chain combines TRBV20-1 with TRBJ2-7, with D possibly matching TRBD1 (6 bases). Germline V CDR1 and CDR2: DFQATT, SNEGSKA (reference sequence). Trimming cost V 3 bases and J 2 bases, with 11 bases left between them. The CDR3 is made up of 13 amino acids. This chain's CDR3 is CSARKAGAYEQYF. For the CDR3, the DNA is TGCAGTGCTAGGAAGGCAGGGGCCTACGAGCAGTACTTC.

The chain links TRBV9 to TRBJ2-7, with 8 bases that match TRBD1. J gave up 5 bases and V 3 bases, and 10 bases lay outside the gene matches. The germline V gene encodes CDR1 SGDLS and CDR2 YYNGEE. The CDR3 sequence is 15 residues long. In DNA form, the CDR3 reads TGTGCCAGCAGCGCCAGCATGGACAGGGAGGACGAGCAGTACTTC. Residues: CASSASMDREDEQYF.